One sample yielded the 3 T cell receptor beta chains listed below, sequenced in a study of T-cell reconstitution after alpha-beta-depleted transplantation in children. During its preparation, the TCRbeta library received unique molecular identifiers. TCRdb passed the PCR reads through MiXCR, listing each CDR3 protein once. The sample contains about 580,000 distinct CDR3 sequences, over 25% of which appear only once. Sequenced here: PBMCs, sampled before TCRalphabeta/CD19-depleted stem cell transplant. These TCRs come from a boy under two years old with Wiskott-Aldrich syndrome, due to receive a stem cell transplant.

This clonotype was picked up many times. The rearrangement joins TRBV12-3 or TRBV12-4 to TRBJ2-3; no clear D. Trimming took off 5 bases at V and 3 bases at J, with 3 bases between the two ends. The CDR3 is made up of 11 amino acids. The CDR3 sequence is CASSQTDTQYF. The DNA for the CDR3 is TGTGCCAGCAGTCAGACAGATACGCAGTATTTT.

The chain is built from TRBV7-6 and TRBJ2-1; TRBD2 is a possible D gene (5 bases). V lost 3 bases to trimming and J lost 0 bases, with 12 bases between them. This CDR3 has 16 amino acids. CDR1 is SGHVS and CDR2 is FNYEAQ in the germline V gene. This chain's CDR3 is CASSLQTGSSYNEQFF. The DNA of the CDR3 is TGTGCCAGCAGCTTGCAAACTGGGAGCTCCTACAATGAGCAGTTCTTC.

This clonotype was seen more than once but under ten times. Sequence at one end of the junction differs from germline and may be a read error. The chain uses TRBV5-1 and TRBJ1-1; 7 bases fit TRBD1. This CDR3 has 14 amino acids. The germline V gene encodes CDR1 SGHRS and CDR2 YFSETQ. CDR3 sequence reads: CASSLHRGNTEAFF. The CDR3 nucleotides read TGTGCCAGCAGCCTACACAGGGGGAACACTGAAGCTTTCTTT.